This TCR beta chain emerged from a study of patients and donors after allogeneic stem cell transplantation. There are a few counts of this clonotype. MiXCR, run by TCRdb on the RT-PCR reads, gives a single entry per CDR3 protein. The data contain under 200,000 distinct CDR3 sequences, approximately 28% of them singletons. The CDR3 is 14 residues long. Trimming removed 8 bases from V and 1 base from J; junction bases left unmatched: 5. Germline V gene lookup returns CDR1 PRHDT and CDR2 FYEKMQ (reference sequence). Sequenced: blood, either unsorted or a sorted T cell fraction (not recorded which). This sequence originates from a human donor who was either an allogeneic HSCT recipient or a stem cell or donor lymphocyte infusion donor (not recorded which). It is not recorded whose cells these are; they may come from a transplant donor. The J gene is TRBJ1-5, the V gene TRBV13; 7 bases are shared with TRBD1. The CDR3 reads CASASRGSNQPQHF. Written as DNA, the CDR3 is TGTGCCAGCGCCTCCAGGGGGAGCAATCAGCCCCAGCATTTT.